The sequence of this TCR beta chain was determined in a study of CDR3 diversity in severe acne. Concerning this clonotype itself: This may arise from a read error, as a much more abundant clone is one base away.

Germline V gene sequence: CDR1 SEHNR, CDR2 FQNEAQ (reference sequence). CDR3 length: 14 amino acids. TCRdb redid the calling of the PCR reads with MiXCR, one entry per CDR3 protein. The sample gives roughly 100,000 distinct CDR3 sequences, 51% of which show up once; about an eighth is in the top ten. This rearrangement joins TRBV7-9 to TRBJ1-2, with 10 bases that match TRBD1. The sample taken for sequencing was blood. The sequence was collected from a male donor with acne. CDR3 DNA sequence: TGTGCCAGCAGCTTCACCGGGACAGGGGATGGCTACGCCTTC. This translates into CASSFTGTGDGYAF.